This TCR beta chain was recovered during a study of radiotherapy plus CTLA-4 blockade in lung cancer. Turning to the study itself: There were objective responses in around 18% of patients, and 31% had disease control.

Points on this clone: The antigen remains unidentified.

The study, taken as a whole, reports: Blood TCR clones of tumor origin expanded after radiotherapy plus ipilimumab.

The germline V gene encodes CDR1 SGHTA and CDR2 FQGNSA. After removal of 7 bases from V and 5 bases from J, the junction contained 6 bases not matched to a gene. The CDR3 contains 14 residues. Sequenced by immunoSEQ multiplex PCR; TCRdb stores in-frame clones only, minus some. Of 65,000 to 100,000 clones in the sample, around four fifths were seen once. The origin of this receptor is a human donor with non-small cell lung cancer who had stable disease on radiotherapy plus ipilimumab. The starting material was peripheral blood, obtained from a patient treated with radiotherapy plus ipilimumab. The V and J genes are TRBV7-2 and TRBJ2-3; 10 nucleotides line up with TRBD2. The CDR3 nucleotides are TGTGCCAGCATGGCTAGCGGGGGTATAGATACGCAGTATTTT. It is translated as CASMASGGIDTQYF.